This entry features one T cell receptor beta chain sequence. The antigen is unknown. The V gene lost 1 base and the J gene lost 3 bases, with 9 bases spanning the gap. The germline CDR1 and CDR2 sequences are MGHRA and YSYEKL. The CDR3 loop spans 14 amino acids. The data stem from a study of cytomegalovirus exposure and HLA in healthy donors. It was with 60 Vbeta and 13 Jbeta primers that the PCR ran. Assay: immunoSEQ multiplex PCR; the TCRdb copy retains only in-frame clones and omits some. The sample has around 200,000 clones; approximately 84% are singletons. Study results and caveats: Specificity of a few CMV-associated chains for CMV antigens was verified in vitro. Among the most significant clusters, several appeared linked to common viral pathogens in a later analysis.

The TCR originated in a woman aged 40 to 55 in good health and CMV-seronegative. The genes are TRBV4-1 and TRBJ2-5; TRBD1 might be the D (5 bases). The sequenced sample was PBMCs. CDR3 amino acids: CASSQVDSKETQYF. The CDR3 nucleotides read TGCGCCAGCAGCCAAGTCGACAGCAAAGAGACCCAGTACTTC.